The rows below give T cell receptor beta chains drawn from one sample of a study of blood T cell repertoires in COVID-19. Profiling relied on immunoSEQ multiplex PCR, and the TCRdb table lists in-frame clones only, not all of them. The sample yields approximately 120,000 clones, more than 65% seen once. The sequenced sample was peripheral blood. The receptors come from a woman aged 70-85 years with acute or convalescent COVID-19. CDR3s include the opening cysteine and the closing phenylalanine or tryptophan. Each record gives: D gene, J gene, clone size, V gene, CDR3 DNA, CDR3 protein. The D gene is left open where the match is weak. The size entry is marked missing in some rows and otherwise reads once, few, many or a size class.

d_call: TRBD1
j_call: TRBJ1-5
clone_size: NA
v_call: TRBV28
cdr3_nt: TGTGCCAGCAGTTTATTGGGAAAAAACAGGGGTCAGCCCCAGCATTTT
cdr3_aa: CASSLLGKNRGQPQHF

d_call: TRBD1
j_call: TRBJ2-7
clone_size: NA
v_call: TRBV10-3
cdr3_nt: TGTGCCATCAGTGATGGGACAGCCTACGAGCAGTACTTC
cdr3_aa: CAISDGTAYEQYF

d_call: NA
j_call: TRBJ2-1
clone_size: NA
v_call: TRBV2
cdr3_nt: TGTGCCAGCAGTCTTGACAGTTCCTACAATGAGCAGTTCTTC
cdr3_aa: CASSLDSSYNEQFF

d_call: TRBD2
j_call: TRBJ2-7
clone_size: once
v_call: TRBV20-1
cdr3_nt: TGCAGTGCTAGTGTTCTAGCGGGGGGGAGCTCCTACGAGCAGTACTTC
cdr3_aa: CSASVLAGGSSYEQYF

d_call: TRBD1
j_call: TRBJ2-7
clone_size: NA
v_call: TRBV2
cdr3_nt: TGTGCCAGCAGTGAGGCGACAGGGATGGTGTACGAGCAGTACTTC
cdr3_aa: CASSEATGMVYEQYF

d_call: TRBD1
j_call: TRBJ1-5
clone_size: NA
v_call: TRBV28
cdr3_nt: TGTGCCAGCAGTTTGAGACAGGGATGGCCCCAGCATTTT
cdr3_aa: CASSLRQGWPQHF

d_call: TRBD1
j_call: TRBJ1-6
clone_size: NA
v_call: TRBV5-1
cdr3_nt: TGCGCCAGCAGCTCACAGGGGAGCTCCTATAATTCACCCCTCCACTTT
cdr3_aa: CASSSQGSSYNSPLHF

d_call: NA
j_call: TRBJ1-1
clone_size: few
v_call: TRBV3-1/TRBV3-2
cdr3_nt: TGTGCCAGCAGCCAAGGTAAAACTCCGTCGAAAGCTTTCTTT
cdr3_aa: CASSQGKTPSKAFF

d_call: NA
j_call: TRBJ1-5
clone_size: once
v_call: TRBV5-8
cdr3_nt: TGTGCCAGCAGAGATGGGGGGGGCGATAGCAATCAGCCCCAGCATTTT
cdr3_aa: CASRDGGGDSNQPQHF

d_call: TRBD2
j_call: TRBJ2-5
clone_size: few
v_call: TRBV2
cdr3_nt: TGTGCCAGCATCATAGGACTAGCGGGAGAGTATGAGACCCAGTACTTC
cdr3_aa: CASIIGLAGEYETQYF

d_call: NA
j_call: TRBJ1-1
clone_size: NA
v_call: TRBV6-4
cdr3_nt: TGTGCCAGCAGGGTTCGGGGGGTCACTGAAGCTTTCTTT
cdr3_aa: CASRVRGVTEAFF

d_call: TRBD2
j_call: TRBJ2-1
clone_size: NA
v_call: TRBV5-1
cdr3_nt: TGCGCCAGCAGCTTTTTAGCGGGAGACGCCAATGAGCAGTTCTTC
cdr3_aa: CASSFLAGDANEQFF

d_call: NA
j_call: TRBJ1-2
clone_size: NA
v_call: TRBV19
cdr3_nt: TGTGCCAGTAGTACCCAGTCCTATGGCTACACCTTC
cdr3_aa: CASSTQSYGYTF

d_call: NA
j_call: TRBJ1-2
clone_size: NA
v_call: TRBV19
cdr3_nt: TGTGCCAGTAGCCGAGGGAGAGGAGGGAACTATGGCTACACCTTC
cdr3_aa: CASSRGRGGNYGYTF

d_call: TRBD2
j_call: TRBJ2-3
clone_size: NA
v_call: TRBV24-1
cdr3_nt: TGTGCCACCAGTGATCCGACTAGCGGGAGCACAGATACGCAGTATTTT
cdr3_aa: CATSDPTSGSTDTQYF

d_call: TRBD2
j_call: TRBJ2-7
clone_size: NA
v_call: TRBV5-4
cdr3_nt: TGTGCCAGCAGGCAAGGGGGGACTAGCGGCTACGAGCAGTACTTC
cdr3_aa: CASRQGGTSGYEQYF

d_call: TRBD2
j_call: TRBJ2-2
clone_size: few
v_call: TRBV3-1/TRBV3-2
cdr3_nt: TGTGCCAGCAGACGACTAGCGGGGGGCACCGGGGAGCTGTTTTTT
cdr3_aa: CASRRLAGGTGELFF